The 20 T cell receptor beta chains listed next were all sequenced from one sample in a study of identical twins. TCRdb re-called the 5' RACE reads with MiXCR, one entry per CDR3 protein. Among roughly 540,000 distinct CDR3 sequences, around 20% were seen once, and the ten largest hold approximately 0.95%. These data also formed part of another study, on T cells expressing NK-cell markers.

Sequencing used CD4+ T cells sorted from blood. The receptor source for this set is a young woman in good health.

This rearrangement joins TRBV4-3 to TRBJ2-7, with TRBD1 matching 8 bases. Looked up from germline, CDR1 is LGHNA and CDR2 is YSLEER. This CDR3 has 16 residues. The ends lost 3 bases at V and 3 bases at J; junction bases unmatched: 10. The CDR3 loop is CASSHSPRGRFYEQYF. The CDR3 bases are TGCGCCAGCAGCCATTCCCCCAGGGGGCGCTTCTACGAGCAGTACTTC.

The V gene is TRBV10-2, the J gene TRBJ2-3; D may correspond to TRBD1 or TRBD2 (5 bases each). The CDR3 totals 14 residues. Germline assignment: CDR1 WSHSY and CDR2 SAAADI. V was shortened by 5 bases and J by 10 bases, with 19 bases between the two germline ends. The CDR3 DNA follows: TGCGCCAGCAGTATAGGGACCGTTCGAAAGGCGCAGTATTTT. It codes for CASSIGTVRKAQYF.

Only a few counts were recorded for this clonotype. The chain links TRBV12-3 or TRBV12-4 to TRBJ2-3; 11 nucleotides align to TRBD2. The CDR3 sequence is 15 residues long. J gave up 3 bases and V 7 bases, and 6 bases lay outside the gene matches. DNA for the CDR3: TGTGCCAGCACCTTGGGACTAGCGGAAACAGATACGCAGTATTTT. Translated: CASTLGLAETDTQYF.

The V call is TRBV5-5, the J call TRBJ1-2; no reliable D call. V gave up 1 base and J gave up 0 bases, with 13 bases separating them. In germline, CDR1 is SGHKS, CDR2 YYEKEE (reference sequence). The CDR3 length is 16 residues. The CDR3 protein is CASSLTPRGTNYGYTF. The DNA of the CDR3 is TGTGCCAGCAGCTTGACGCCCCGCGGGACTAACTATGGCTACACCTTC. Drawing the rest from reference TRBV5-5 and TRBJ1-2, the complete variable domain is DAGVTQSPTHLIKTRGQQVTLRCSPISGHKSVSWYQQVLGQGPQFIFQYYEKEERGRGNFPDRFSARQFPNYSSELNVNALLLGDSALYLCASSLTPRGTNYGYTFGSGTRLTVV.

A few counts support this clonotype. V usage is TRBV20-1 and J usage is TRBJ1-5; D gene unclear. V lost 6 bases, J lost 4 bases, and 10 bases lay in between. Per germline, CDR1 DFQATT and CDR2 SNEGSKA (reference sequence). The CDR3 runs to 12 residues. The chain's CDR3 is CSAQEGNQPQHF. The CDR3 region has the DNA TGCAGTGCCCAGGAAGGAAATCAGCCCCAGCATTTT.

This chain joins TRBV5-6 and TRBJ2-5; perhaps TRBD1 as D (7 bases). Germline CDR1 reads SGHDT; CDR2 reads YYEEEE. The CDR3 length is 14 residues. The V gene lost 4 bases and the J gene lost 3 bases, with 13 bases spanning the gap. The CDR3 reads CASSRGTAEETQYF. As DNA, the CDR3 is TGTGCCAGCAGCCGGGGGACAGCTGAAGAGACCCAGTACTTC. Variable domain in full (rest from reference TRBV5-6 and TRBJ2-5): DAGVTQSPTHLIKTRGQQVTLRCSPKSGHDTVSWYQQALGQGPQFIFQYYEEEERQRGNFPDRFSGHQFPNYSSELNVNALLLGDSALYLCASSRGTAEETQYFGPGTRLLVL.

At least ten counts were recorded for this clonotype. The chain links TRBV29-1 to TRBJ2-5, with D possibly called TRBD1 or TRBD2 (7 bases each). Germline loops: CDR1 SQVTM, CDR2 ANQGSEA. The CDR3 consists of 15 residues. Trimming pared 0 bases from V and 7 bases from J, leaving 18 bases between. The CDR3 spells CSVEESGTATGTQYF. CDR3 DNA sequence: TGCAGCGTTGAAGAGAGCGGGACAGCAACCGGGACCCAGTACTTC. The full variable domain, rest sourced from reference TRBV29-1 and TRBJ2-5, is SAVISQKPSRDICQRGTSLTIQCQVDSQVTMMFWYRQQPGQSLTLIATANQGSEATYESGFVIDKFPISRPNLTFSTLTVSNMSPEDSSIYLCSVEESGTATGTQYFGPGTRLLVL.

As DNA, the CDR3 is TGCAGTGCTAGAGTATATTTCGGACAGGGACCCAAAAACATTCAGTACTTC. Protein product: CSARVYFGQGPKNIQYF. The genes are TRBV20-1 and TRBJ2-4; 8 positions agree with TRBD1. From germline, CDR1 is DFQATT and CDR2 SNEGSKA (reference sequence). The CDR3 spans 17 residues. J was trimmed by 2 bases and V by 1 base; bases with no gene match: 10.

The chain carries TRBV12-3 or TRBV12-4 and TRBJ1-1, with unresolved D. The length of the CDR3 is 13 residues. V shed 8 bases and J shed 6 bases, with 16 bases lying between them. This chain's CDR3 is CASGPNYGAEAFF. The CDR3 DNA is TGTGCCAGCGGACCGAATTACGGCGCTGAAGCTTTCTTT.

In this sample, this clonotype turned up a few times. This chain's CDR3 is CSAPTLRDFAFTDTQYF. In DNA, the CDR3 is TGCAGTGCTCCTACTCTTCGGGACTTCGCTTTCACAGATACGCAGTATTTT. V gene TRBV20-1 combines with J gene TRBJ2-3; a weak D match, TRBD2 (6 bases). The V gene's germline CDR1 is DFQATT and CDR2 SNEGSKA (reference sequence). The CDR3 contains 17 residues. V dropped 5 bases and J dropped 2 bases, with 23 bases sitting between them.

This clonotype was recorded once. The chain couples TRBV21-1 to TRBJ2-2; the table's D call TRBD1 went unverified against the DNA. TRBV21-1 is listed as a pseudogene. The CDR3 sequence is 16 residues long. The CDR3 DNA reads TGTGCCAGCAGCCAGGGAGCGCCAGTGGACACCGGGGAGCTGTTTTTT. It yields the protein CASSQGAPVDTGELFF.

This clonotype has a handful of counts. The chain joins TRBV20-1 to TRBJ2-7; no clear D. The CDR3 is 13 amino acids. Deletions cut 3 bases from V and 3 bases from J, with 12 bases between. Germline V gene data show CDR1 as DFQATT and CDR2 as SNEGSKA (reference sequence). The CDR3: CSASLSRHYEQYF. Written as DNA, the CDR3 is TGCAGTGCTAGCCTGTCCCGGCACTACGAGCAGTACTTC.

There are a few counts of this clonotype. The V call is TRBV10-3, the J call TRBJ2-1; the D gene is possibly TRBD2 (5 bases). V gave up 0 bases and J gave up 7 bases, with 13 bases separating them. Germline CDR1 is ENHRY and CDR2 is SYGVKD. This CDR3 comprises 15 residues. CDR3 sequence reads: CAISESQLDSNEQFF. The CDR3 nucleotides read TGTGCCATCAGTGAGTCCCAACTAGATTCTAATGAGCAGTTCTTC.

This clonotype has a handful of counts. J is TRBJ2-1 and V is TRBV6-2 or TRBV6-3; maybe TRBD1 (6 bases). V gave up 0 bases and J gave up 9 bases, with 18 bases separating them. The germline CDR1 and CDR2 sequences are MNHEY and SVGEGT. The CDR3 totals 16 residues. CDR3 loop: CASSYSKGQSHFEQFF. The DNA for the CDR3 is TGTGCCAGCAGTTACTCGAAAGGACAGTCGCATTTTGAGCAGTTCTTC.

The CDR3 bases are TGCGCCAGCAGCTTGTACAGGGGGCACACTGAAGCTTTCTTT. It is translated as CASSLYRGHTEAFF. The rearrangement joins TRBV5-1 to TRBJ1-1, with 9 bases matching TRBD1. With V trimmed by 1 base and J by 3 bases, 1 base remained unmatched. The CDR3 has 14 amino acids. The germline CDR1 and CDR2 sequences are SGHRS and YFSETQ. Looking up the rest from reference TRBV5-1 and TRBJ1-1 gives the full variable domain: KAGVTQTPRYLIKTRGQQVTLSCSPISGHRSVSWYQQTPGQGLQFLFEYFSETQRNKGNFPGRFSGRQFSNSRSEMNVSTLELGDSALYLCASSLYRGHTEAFFGQGTRLTVV.

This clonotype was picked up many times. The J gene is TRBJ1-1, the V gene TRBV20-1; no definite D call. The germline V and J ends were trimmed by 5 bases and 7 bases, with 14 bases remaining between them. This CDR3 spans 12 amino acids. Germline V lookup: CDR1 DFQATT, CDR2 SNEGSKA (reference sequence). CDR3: CSASPGLIEAFF. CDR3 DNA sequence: TGCAGTGCTTCACCCGGACTGATTGAAGCTTTCTTT.

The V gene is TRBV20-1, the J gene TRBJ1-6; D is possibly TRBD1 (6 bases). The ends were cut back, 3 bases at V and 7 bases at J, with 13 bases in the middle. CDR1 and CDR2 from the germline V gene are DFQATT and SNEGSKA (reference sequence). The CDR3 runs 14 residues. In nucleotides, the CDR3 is TGCAGTGCTAGGGTACAGGGAGGCAATTCACCCCTCCACTTT. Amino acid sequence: CSARVQGGNSPLHF.

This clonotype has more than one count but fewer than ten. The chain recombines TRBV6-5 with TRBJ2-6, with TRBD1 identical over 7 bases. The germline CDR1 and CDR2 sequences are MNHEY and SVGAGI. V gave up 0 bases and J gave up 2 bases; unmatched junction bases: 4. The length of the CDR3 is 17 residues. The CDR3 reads CASSYSSGGPGANVLTF. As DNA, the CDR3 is TGTGCCAGCAGTTACTCGTCAGGGGGTCCTGGGGCCAACGTCCTGACTTTC.

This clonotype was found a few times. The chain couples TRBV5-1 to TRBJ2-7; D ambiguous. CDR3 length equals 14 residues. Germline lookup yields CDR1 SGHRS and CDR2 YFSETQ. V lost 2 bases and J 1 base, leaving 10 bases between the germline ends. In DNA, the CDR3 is TGCGCCAGCAGCTTCGGTGTAGGGTCCTACGAGCAGTACTTC. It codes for CASSFGVGSYEQYF.

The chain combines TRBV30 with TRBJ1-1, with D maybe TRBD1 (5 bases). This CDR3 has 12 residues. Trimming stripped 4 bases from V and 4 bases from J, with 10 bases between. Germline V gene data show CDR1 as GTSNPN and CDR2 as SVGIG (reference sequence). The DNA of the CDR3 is TGTGCCTGGACAGGGTTTGTCACTGAAGCTTTCTTT. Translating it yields CAWTGFVTEAFF.